This T cell receptor beta chain appears in the sequencing data of a study of cytotoxic CD8 clonotypes in ibrutinib-treated CLL. Overall study: Response was recorded as partial in approximately 24 patients and complete in 2; at median 68 months, approximately 15 remained remitted and about twelve had progressed.

For TCR beta libraries, roughly 2 micrograms of genomic DNA were obtained from cryopreserved PBMCs. Produced via immunoSEQ multiplex PCR; TCRdb's table is partial and in-frame only. The data hold hundreds of thousands of clones, with 70% observed a single time. CDR3 size: 11 residues. V dropped 4 bases and J dropped 8 bases, with 8 bases sitting between them. CDR1 is MGHDK and CDR2 is SYGVNS in the germline V gene. Material: PBMCs, obtained after 24 months of ibrutinib treatment. The rearrangement joins TRBV25-1 to TRBJ1-1; a weak D match, TRBD1 (5 bases). This clonotype was sampled from a human donor with chronic lymphocytic leukemia. The CDR3 here is CASSGNREAFF. CDR3 DNA: TGTGCCAGCAGTGGGAACAGGGAAGCTTTCTTT.